Shown below are 14 T cell receptor beta chains from a single sample sequenced in a study of cytomegalovirus exposure and HLA in healthy donors. Primers included in the PCR were 60 Vbeta and 13 Jbeta primers. Only in-frame clones appear in the TCRdb table, and some are missing; sequencing was by immunoSEQ multiplex PCR. The sample has about 130,000 clones, approximately 80% seen once. The sequenced sample consisted of PBMCs. These receptors came from a male donor in good health and CMV-seronegative.

J is TRBJ2-5 and V is TRBV10-3; possibly TRBD1 for D (5 bases). Trimming took 8 bases from V and 2 from J, leaving 15 bases between them. Per the germline V gene, CDR1 is ENHRY and CDR2 is SYGVKD. The length of the CDR3 is 14 residues. CDR3 sequence: CAIGRVAGQETQYF. The CDR3 DNA sequence: TGTGCCATCGGTAGGGTAGCAGGGCAAGAGACCCAGTACTTC.

This clone turned up a few times. The V call is TRBV14, the J call TRBJ2-3; 8 bases are shared with TRBD1. This CDR3 comprises 17 residues. V trimming: 0 bases; J trimming: 3 bases; junction bases outside the gene matches: 8. Germline V gene sequence: CDR1 SGHDN, CDR2 FVKESK. CDR3 nucleotides: TGTGCCAGCAGCCAAGATCGCGGCAGGGGGCCGACAGATACGCAGTATTTT. It specifies CASSQDRGRGPTDTQYF. Complete variable domain (other parts from reference TRBV14 and TRBJ2-3): EAGVTQFPSHSVIEKGQTVTLRCDPISGHDNLYWYRRVMGKEIKFLLHFVKESKQDESGMPNNRFLAERTGGTYSTLKVQPAELEDSGVYFCASSQDRGRGPTDTQYFGPGTRLTVL.

Notes on this clone: One end of the junction fails to match germline, which may point to a read error. The chain uses TRBV7-7 and TRBJ2-7, with a weak D call TRBD1 (6 bases). Per germline, CDR1 SSHAT and CDR2 FNYEAQ (reference sequence). The CDR3 is 13 residues long. This chain's CDR3 is CASSFSTGREQYF. Written as DNA, the CDR3 is TGTGCTAGCAGCTTTTCGACAGGCCGCGAGCAGTACTTC.

This sequence joins TRBV11-2 and TRBJ2-5; 7 nucleotides align to TRBD2. This CDR3 is built from 16 residues. The germline V gene has CDR1 SGHAT and CDR2 FQNNGV. V was pared by 1 base and J by 4 bases, with 9 bases of the junction left unmatched. The CDR3 bases are TGTGCCAGCAGCTTAGCCAGGTCGGCTAGCGGAGAGACCCAGTACTTC. It specifies CASSLARSASGETQYF. Looking up the rest from reference TRBV11-2 and TRBJ2-5 gives the full variable domain: EAGVAQSPRYKIIEKRQSVAFWCNPISGHATLYWYQQILGQGPKLLIQFQNNGVVDDSQLPKDRFSAERLKGVDSTLKIQPAKLEDSAVYLCASSLARSASGETQYFGPGTRLLVL.

The chain uses TRBV30 and TRBJ1-1; the D is unclear. There are 21 residues in the CDR3. Germline CDR1 GTSNPN, CDR2 SVGIG (reference sequence). V dropped 0 bases and J dropped 2 bases, with 31 bases sitting between them. The CDR3 loop reads CAWSVRPPGDTPFGNNTEAFF. In DNA, the CDR3 is TGTGCCTGGAGTGTACGTCCCCCGGGAGATACCCCATTTGGCAATAACACTGAAGCTTTCTTT.

This clone has more than one count but fewer than ten. J is TRBJ2-7 and V is TRBV27; D may be TRBD2 (5 bases). Trimming took off 4 bases at V and 7 bases at J, with 23 bases between the two ends. Germline values: CDR1 MNHEY, CDR2 SMNVEV (reference sequence). The CDR3 spans 16 residues. CDR3 residues: CASSSDSRVDVGEQYF. CDR3 in DNA: TGTGCCAGCAGTTCGGATTCGCGGGTAGATGTGGGTGAGCAGTACTTC.

The V and J genes are TRBV2 and TRBJ2-6; possibly TRBD1 for D (5 bases). Trimming took off 6 bases at V and 0 bases at J, with 9 bases between the two ends. The CDR3 has 15 residues. Germline V gene data show CDR1 as SNHLY and CDR2 as FYNNEI. In nucleotides, the CDR3 is TGTGCCAGCAGAGCAGGGTCCTCTGGGGCCAACGTCCTGACTTTC. Translating gives CASRAGSSGANVLTF.

J is TRBJ2-5 and V is TRBV10-2, with TRBD2 identical over 8 bases. J gave up 4 bases and V 2 bases, and 6 bases lay outside the gene matches. Germline V CDR1 and CDR2: WSHSY, SAAADI. This CDR3 is 15 amino acids long. Written as DNA, the CDR3 is TGCGCCAGCAGTGAGAGGCGGGGGGCCGTAGAGACCCAGTACTTC. Translating it yields CASSERRGAVETQYF.

The rearrangement joins TRBV5-6 to TRBJ2-5; unclear D gene. Germline V gene data show CDR1 as SGHDT and CDR2 as YYEEEE. This CDR3 is built from 14 residues. V gave up 1 base and J gave up 4 bases, with 11 bases separating them. The CDR3 region has the DNA TGTGCCAGCAGCTTGTCTCTAAATCGAGAGACCCAGTACTTC. Amino acid sequence: CASSLSLNRETQYF.

The chain employs TRBV5-1 and TRBJ1-4; 8 nucleotides match TRBD1. Germline values: CDR1 SGHRS, CDR2 YFSETQ. The trim removed 4 bases at V and 3 bases at J, leaving 8 bases unmatched. The CDR3 loop spans 16 amino acids. CDR3 DNA: TGCGCCAGCAGCAGACGGACAGGGTTATCTAATGAAAAACTGTTTTTT. Residues: CASSRRTGLSNEKLFF.

The gene calls are TRBV6-4 and TRBJ2-2; D possibly corresponds to TRBD1 (5 bases). The CDR3 totals 15 residues. From germline, CDR1 is MRHNA and CDR2 SNTAGT. Trimming took off 4 bases at V and 1 base at J, with 10 bases between the two ends. CDR3 nucleotide sequence: TGTGCCAGCAGTGTGGGTACAGGGAACACCGGGGAGCTGTTTTTT. Its protein is CASSVGTGNTGELFF.

The V call is TRBV7-9, the J call TRBJ2-1, with D maybe TRBD1 (6 bases). The germline CDR1 and CDR2 sequences are SEHNR and FQNEAQ (reference sequence). CDR3 length: 13 amino acids. With 5 bases removed from V and 4 bases from J, the gap between germline ends came to 9 bases. CDR3 nucleotide sequence: TGTGCCAGCAGCCACGGACAGTACAATGAGCAGTTCTTC. Amino acid sequence: CASSHGQYNEQFF.

This clone was detected only once. The V and J genes are TRBV5-4 and TRBJ2-3; 12 bases agree with TRBD2. Germline V gene sequence: CDR1 SGHNT, CDR2 YYREEE (reference sequence). This CDR3 spans 18 amino acids. With 6 bases clipped from V and 5 bases from J, the junction kept 16 bases outside the gene matches. The CDR3 is CASTTTRLAGERGDTQYF. The CDR3 DNA sequence: TGTGCCAGCACCACTACCAGACTAGCGGGAGAACGAGGAGATACGCAGTATTTT. Full variable domain (outside the CDR3, taken from reference TRBV5-4 and TRBJ2-3): ETGVTQSPTHLIKTRGQQVTLRCSSQSGHNTVSWYQQALGQGPQFIFQYYREEENGRGNFPPRFSGLQFPNYSSELNVNALELDDSALYLCASTTTRLAGERGDTQYFGPGTRLTVL.

This chain connects TRBV5-3 to TRBJ1-1, with D possibly being TRBD1 (5 bases). TRBV5-3 counts as an open reading frame of uncertain function. V shed 4 bases and J shed 4 bases, with 20 bases lying between them. The CDR3 totals 16 residues. CDR3 region: CARSQPGGADATEAFF. CDR3 coding DNA: TGTGCCAGAAGCCAACCGGGGGGTGCGGACGCCACTGAAGCTTTCTTT.